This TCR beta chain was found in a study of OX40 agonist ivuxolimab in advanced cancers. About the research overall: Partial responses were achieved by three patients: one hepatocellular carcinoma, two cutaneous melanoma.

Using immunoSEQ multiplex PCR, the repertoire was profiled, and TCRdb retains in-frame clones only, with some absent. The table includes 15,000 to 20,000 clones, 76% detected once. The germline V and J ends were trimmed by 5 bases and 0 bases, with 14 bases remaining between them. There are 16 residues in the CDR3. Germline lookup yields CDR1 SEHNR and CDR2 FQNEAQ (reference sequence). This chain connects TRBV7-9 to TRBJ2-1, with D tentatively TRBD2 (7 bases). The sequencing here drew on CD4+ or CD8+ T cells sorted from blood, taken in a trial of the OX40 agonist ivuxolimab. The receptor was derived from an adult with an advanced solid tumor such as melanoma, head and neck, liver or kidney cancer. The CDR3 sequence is CASSPRGGSSYNEQFF. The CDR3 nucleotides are TGTGCCAGCAGCCCAAGGGGGGGGAGCTCCTACAATGAGCAGTTCTTC. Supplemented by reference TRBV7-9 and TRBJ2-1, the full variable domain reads DTGVSQNPRHKITKRGQNVTFRCDPISEHNRLYWYRQTLGQGPEFLTYFQNEAQLEKSRLLSDRFSAERPKGSFSTLEIQRTEQGDSAMYLCASSPRGGSSYNEQFFGPGTRLTVL.